The TCR beta chain described here comes from a study of cytomegalovirus exposure and HLA in healthy donors. Points from the study as a whole: Later analysis demonstrated an association between a missense DCLRE1C variant and TCR beta V- and J-gene trimming. In a later analysis, CMV-associated beta chains were mostly HLA-associated, it appeared. As a later analysis showed, several of the most significant clusters appeared to be linked to common viral pathogens.

The table lists this clone with a count of one. Its target is unknown. The CDR3 extends over 16 amino acids. Per germline, CDR1 SGHTA and CDR2 FQGTGA. After removal of 5 bases from V and 3 bases from J, the junction contained 8 bases not matched to a gene. As for the donors, each was a healthy bone marrow donor. PCR employed 60 Vbeta and 13 Jbeta primers. TCRdb keeps only in-frame clones here, not all; method: immunoSEQ multiplex PCR. The data contain about 200,000 clones, over 75% of them seen just once; the ten biggest clones take up 1.5% to 2%. Sequenced: PBMCs. The origin of this receptor is a man in his late teens or twenties in good health and CMV-seronegative. This chain connects TRBV7-3 to TRBJ2-2; 8 bases line up with TRBD2. CDR3 bases: TGTGCCAGCAGCCGTTACGGGGGGGACGACACCGGGGAGCTGTTTTTT. This translates into CASSRYGGDDTGELFF.